This T cell receptor beta chain was observed in a study of shared clonotypes between healthy human individuals. In the study overall: CD4 naive cells filled three plates per donor, CD4 memory three, CD8 naive two and CD8 memory one.

A note on this clone: This sample also contains other DNA sequences that code for the same CDR3.

With V trimmed by 4 bases and J by 2 bases, 4 bases remained unmatched. Germline V gene lookup returns CDR1 SGDLS and CDR2 YYNGEE. The CDR3 totals 16 residues. The repertoire was sequenced with immunoSEQ multiplex PCR; TCRdb's copy has only in-frame clones and lacks some. The sample records around 2.1 million clones, more than 90% being singletons. The V and J genes are TRBV9 and TRBJ2-5; 14 bases are shared with TRBD2. Sequencing input: naive CD4+ T cells sorted from blood. Subset: CD45RA+ positively selected. This sequence originates from a man aged 18-30 years in good health. CDR3: CASSPRLAGGQETQYF. For the CDR3, the DNA is TGTGCCAGCAGCCCGCGACTAGCGGGAGGGCAAGAGACCCAGTACTTC. Full variable domain (outside the CDR3, taken from reference TRBV9 and TRBJ2-5): DSGVTQTPKHLITATGQRVTLRCSPRSGDLSVYWYQQSLDQGLQFLIQYYNGEERAKGNILERFSAQQFPDLHSELNLSSLELGDSALYFCASSPRLAGGQETQYFGPGTRLLVL.